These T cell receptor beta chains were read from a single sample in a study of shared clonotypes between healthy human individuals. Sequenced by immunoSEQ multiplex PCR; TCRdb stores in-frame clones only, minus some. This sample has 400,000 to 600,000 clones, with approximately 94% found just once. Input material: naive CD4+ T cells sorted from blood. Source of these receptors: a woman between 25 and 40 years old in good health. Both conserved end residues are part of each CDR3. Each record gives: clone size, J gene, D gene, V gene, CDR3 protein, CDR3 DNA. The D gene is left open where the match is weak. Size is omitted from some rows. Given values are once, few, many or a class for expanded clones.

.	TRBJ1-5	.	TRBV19	CASSPAGGQPQHF	TGTGCCAGTAGTCCCGCCGGGGGTCAGCCCCAGCATTTT
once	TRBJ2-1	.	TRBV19	CASSRIGSSYNEQFF	TGTGCCAGTAGTAGGATAGGTAGCTCCTACAATGAGCAGTTCTTC
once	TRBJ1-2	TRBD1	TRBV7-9	CASSVTTGGRKGYTF	TGTGCCAGCAGCGTCACGACAGGGGGGAGGAAGGGCTACACCTTC
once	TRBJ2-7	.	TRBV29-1	CSVDGEQGREQYF	TGCAGCGTTGACGGGGAGCAGGGGAGGGAGCAGTACTTC
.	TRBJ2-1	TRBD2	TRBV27	CASSYGGRADEQFF	TGTGCCAGCAGTTATGGCGGGAGGGCTGATGAGCAGTTCTTC
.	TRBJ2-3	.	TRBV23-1	CASTPGPSTDTQYF	TGCGCCAGCACGCCGGGACCCTCCACAGATACGCAGTATTTT
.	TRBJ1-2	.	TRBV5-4	CASLPDPGAVYGYTF	TGTGCCAGCTTGCCCGACCCGGGGGCGGTCTATGGCTACACCTTC
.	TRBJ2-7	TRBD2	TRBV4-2	CASSQGLADFSYEQYF	TGTGCCAGCAGCCAAGGACTAGCGGACTTCTCCTACGAGCAGTACTTC
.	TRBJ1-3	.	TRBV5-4	CASSLAVGSGNTIYF	TGTGCCAGCAGCTTGGCTGTCGGCTCTGGAAACACCATATATTTT
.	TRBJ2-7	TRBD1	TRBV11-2	CASSHRQGPFEQYF	TGTGCCAGCAGCCACAGACAGGGTCCTTTCGAGCAGTACTTC
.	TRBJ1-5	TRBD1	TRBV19	CASRGQVPHSNQPQHF	TGTGCCAGTAGAGGACAGGTTCCCCATAGCAATCAGCCCCAGCATTTT
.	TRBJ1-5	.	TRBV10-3	CAIRDRSDQPQHF	TGTGCCATCAGAGACAGGTCAGATCAGCCCCAGCATTTT
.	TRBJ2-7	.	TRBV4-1	CASSQGLFGSPYEQYF	TGCGCCAGCAGCCAGGGCCTTTTCGGATCTCCCTACGAGCAGTACTTC
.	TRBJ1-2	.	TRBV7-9	CASSLGTNGYTF	TGTGCCAGCAGCTTAGGCACCAATGGCTACACCTTC
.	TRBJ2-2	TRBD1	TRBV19	CASSTDRGYTGELFF	TGTGCCAGTAGTACGGACAGGGGTTACACCGGGGAGCTGTTTTTT
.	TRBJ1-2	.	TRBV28	CASSLRGRYGYTF	TGTGCCAGCAGTTTGCGGGGGCGCTATGGCTACACCTTC
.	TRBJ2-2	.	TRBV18	CASSPRANTGELFF	TGTGCCAGCTCACCACGGGCGAACACCGGGGAGCTGTTTTTT
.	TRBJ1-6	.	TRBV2	CASREDSSYNSPLHF	TGTGCCAGCAGAGAGGACAGCTCCTATAATTCACCCCTCCACTTT
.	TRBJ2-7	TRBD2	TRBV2	CASSDTRLASEQYF	TGTGCCAGCAGTGATACCCGACTAGCATCCGAGCAGTACTTC
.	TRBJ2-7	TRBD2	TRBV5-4	CASSLLPGLFADEQYF	TGTGCCAGCAGCTTGTTACCGGGACTATTTGCCGACGAGCAGTACTTC
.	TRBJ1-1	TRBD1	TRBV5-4	CASSSWDSNTEAFF	TGTGCCAGCAGCTCGTGGGACAGTAACACTGAAGCTTTCTTT
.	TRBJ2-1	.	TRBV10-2	CASSGPYNEQFF	TGCGCCAGCAGTGGGCCGTACAATGAGCAGTTCTTC
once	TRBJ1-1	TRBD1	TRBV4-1	CASSHPRDRGRKNTEAFF	TGCGCCAGCAGCCACCCTCGGGACAGGGGGCGCAAGAACACTGAAGCTTTCTTT
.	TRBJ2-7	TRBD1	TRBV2	CASSSGTGGYEQYF	TGTGCCAGCAGCTCCGGGACAGGGGGCTACGAGCAGTACTTC
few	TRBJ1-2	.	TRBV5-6	CASSQYGGGYTF	TGTGCCAGCAGCCAATACGGGGGTGGCTACACCTTC
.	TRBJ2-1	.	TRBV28	CASSRLGVIVEQFF	TGTGCCAGCAGTCGACTAGGAGTTATAGTTGAGCAGTTCTTC
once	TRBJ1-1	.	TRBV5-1	CASSWAPTNTEAFF	TGCGCCAGCAGCTGGGCACCCACGAACACTGAAGCTTTCTTT
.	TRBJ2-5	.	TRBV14	CASSQVLQETQYF	TGTGCCAGCAGCCAAGTTTTGCAAGAGACCCAGTACTTC
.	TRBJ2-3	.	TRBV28	CASSSPSGVNTDTQYF	TGTGCCAGCAGTAGCCCATCCGGGGTTAACACAGATACGCAGTATTTT
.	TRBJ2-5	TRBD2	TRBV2	CASGGLAGVRETQYF	TGTGCCAGCGGGGGACTAGCGGGAGTTAGGGAGACCCAGTACTTC
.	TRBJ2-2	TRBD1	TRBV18	CASSTGGAQNTGELFF	TGTGCCAGCTCCACAGGGGGCGCCCAGAACACCGGGGAGCTGTTTTTT
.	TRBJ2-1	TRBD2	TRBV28	CASSRLAGVTTDEQFF	TGTGCCAGCAGTCGACTAGCGGGAGTTACCACGGATGAGCAGTTCTTC
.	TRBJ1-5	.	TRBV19	CASSTGFPQPQHF	TGTGCCAGTAGCACGGGATTCCCGCAGCCCCAGCATTTT
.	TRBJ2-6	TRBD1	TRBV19	CASSVQGVGANVLTF	TGTGCCAGTAGTGTACAGGGGGTTGGGGCCAACGTCCTGACTTTC
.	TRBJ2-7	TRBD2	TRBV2	CASSEGTSANYEQYF	TGTGCCAGCAGTGAAGGGACTAGCGCCAACTACGAGCAGTACTTC
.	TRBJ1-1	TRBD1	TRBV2	CASSWGQGITEAFF	TGTGCCAGCAGTTGGGGACAGGGGATAACTGAAGCTTTCTTT
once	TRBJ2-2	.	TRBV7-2	CASSLAATNTGELFF	TGTGCCAGCAGCTTAGCGGCGACAAACACCGGGGAGCTGTTTTTT
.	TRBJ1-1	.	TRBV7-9	CASSLTGNTEAFF	TGTGCCAGCAGCTTAACAGGGAACACTGAAGCTTTCTTT
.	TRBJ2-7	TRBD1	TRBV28	CASRETGTGHYEQYF	TGTGCCAGCAGGGAGACCGGGACAGGCCACTACGAGCAGTACTTC
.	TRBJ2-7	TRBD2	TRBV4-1	CASSLTLSSGRTYEQYF	TGCGCCAGCAGCCTCACTCTTTCTAGCGGGAGGACCTACGAGCAGTACTTC
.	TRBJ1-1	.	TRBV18	CASSPPAQGSLFSTEAFF	TGTGCCAGCTCACCACCGGCGCAGGGTTCCCTCTTTAGCACTGAAGCTTTCTTT
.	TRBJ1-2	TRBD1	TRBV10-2	CASQPGQGGNYGYTF	TGCGCCAGCCAACCGGGACAGGGGGGAAACTATGGCTACACCTTC
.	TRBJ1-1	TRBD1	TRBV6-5	CASSQSDRGNTEAFF	TGTGCCAGCAGTCAAAGCGACAGGGGGAACACTGAAGCTTTCTTT
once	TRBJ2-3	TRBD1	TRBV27	CASKTTGQGFERSTDTQYF	TGTGCCAGCAAAACCACGGGACAGGGTTTTGAAAGAAGCACAGATACGCAGTATTTT
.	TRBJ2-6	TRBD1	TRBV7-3	CASGKTLGTGPGANVLTF	TGTGCCAGCGGAAAAACCCTCGGGACAGGGCCTGGGGCCAACGTCCTGACTTTC
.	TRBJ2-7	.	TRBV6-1	CASTVQGTYEQYF	TGTGCCAGCACGGTTCAGGGGACCTACGAGCAGTACTTC
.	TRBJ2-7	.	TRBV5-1	CASSLGEAISYEQYF	TGCGCCAGCAGCTTGGGGGAGGCCATCTCCTACGAGCAGTACTTC
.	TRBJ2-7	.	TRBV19	CASRGDFSYEQYF	TGTGCCAGTAGAGGGGACTTTTCCTACGAGCAGTACTTC
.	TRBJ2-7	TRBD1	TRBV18	CASSPVETGGTEQYF	TGTGCCAGCTCACCAGTGGAGACAGGGGGCACCGAGCAGTACTTC
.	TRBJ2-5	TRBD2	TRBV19	CASRALAGGSETQYF	TGTGCCAGTAGAGCTCTAGCGGGAGGGTCGGAGACCCAGTACTTC
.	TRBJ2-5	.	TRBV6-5	CASSYSILQGKTQYF	TGTGCCAGCAGTTACTCGATTTTACAGGGAAAGACCCAGTACTTC